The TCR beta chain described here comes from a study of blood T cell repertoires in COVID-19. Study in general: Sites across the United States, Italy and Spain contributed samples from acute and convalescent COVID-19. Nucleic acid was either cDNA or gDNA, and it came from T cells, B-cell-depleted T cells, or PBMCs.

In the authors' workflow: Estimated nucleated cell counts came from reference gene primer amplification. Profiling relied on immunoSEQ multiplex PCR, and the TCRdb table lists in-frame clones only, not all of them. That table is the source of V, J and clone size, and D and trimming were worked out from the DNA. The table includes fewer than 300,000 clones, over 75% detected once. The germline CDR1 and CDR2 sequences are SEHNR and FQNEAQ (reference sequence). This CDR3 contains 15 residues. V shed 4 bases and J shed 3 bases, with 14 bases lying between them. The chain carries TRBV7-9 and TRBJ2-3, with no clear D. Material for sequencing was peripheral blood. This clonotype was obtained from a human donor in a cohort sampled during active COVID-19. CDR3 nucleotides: TGTGCCAGCAGCTCTAGTCGGCTAGGTACAGATACGCAGTATTTT. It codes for CASSSSRLGTDTQYF. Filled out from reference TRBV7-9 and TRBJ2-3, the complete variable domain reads DTGVSQNPRHKITKRGQNVTFRCDPISEHNRLYWYRQTLGQGPEFLTYFQNEAQLEKSRLLSDRFSAERPKGSFSTLEIQRTEQGDSAMYLCASSSSRLGTDTQYFGPGTRLTVL.